This T cell receptor beta chain was found in a study of cytomegalovirus exposure and HLA in healthy donors. PCR employed 60 Vbeta and 13 Jbeta primers. Sequencing was performed with immunoSEQ multiplex PCR; in TCRdb, only in-frame clones are kept and a portion is missing. The data hold over 150,000 clones, with roughly 76% observed a single time. Turning to this clone: Its antigen is currently unknown.

Regarding the study as a whole: Across HLA loci, a later analysis found differing TCR association rates, with DRB1 most and HLA-C fewest. In vitro data verified three CMV-associated chains as specific for CMV antigens.

CDR1 and CDR2 (germline): MGHDK, SYGVNS. The CDR3 is 13 amino acids. After removal of 8 bases from V and 7 bases from J, the junction contained 10 bases not matched to a gene. The sample was PBMCs. The genes are TRBV25-1 and TRBJ1-2; 7 bases fit TRBD1. The TCR originated in a woman between 50 and 59 years old in good health and CMV-seronegative. The CDR3 DNA sequence: TGTGCCAGCCGGGACAGCCGAGTTGGTGGCTACACCTTC. This translates into CASRDSRVGGYTF.